This T cell receptor beta chain is from a study of T-cell reconstitution after alpha-beta-depleted transplantation in children. This clonotype appeared a few times. A TCRbeta library incorporating unique molecular identifiers was prepared. TCRdb processed the PCR reads anew with MiXCR; each CDR3 protein has one entry. The sample contains a few hundred thousand distinct CDR3 sequences, 9% to 12% of which appear only once. V was clipped by 6 bases and J by 7 bases, with 18 bases between them. The CDR3 spans 14 residues. The TCR was taken from a human donor who donated a stem cell graft to a child with acute lymphoblastic leukemia. The chain couples TRBV12-3 or TRBV12-4 to TRBJ1-2; D may be TRBD1 (5 bases). Material: PBMCs from the stem cell graft donor, obtained from the stem cell graft. CDR3 in amino acids: CASSPGPLVFGYTF. CDR3 nucleotide sequence: TGTGCCAGCAGCCCGGGACCGCTCGTTTTTGGCTACACCTTC.